This TCR beta chain was retrieved from a study of synovial regulatory T cells in juvenile arthritis. Study summary: Treatments: a few naive, roughly 6 methotrexate, one methotrexate plus infliximab, one unknown.

Worth noting for this clone: The antigen is unknown.

This CDR3 contains 14 residues. The record lacks a DNA sequence. CDR1 and CDR2 from the germline V gene are SNHLY and FYNNEI. Method: immunoSEQ multiplex PCR; TCRdb's copy keeps in-frame clones and lacks some. The repertoire table contains 10,000 or so clones. Study findings and constraints: Synovial Teff and blood CPL repertoires partially overlapped with iaTreg TCR repertoires, which were largely patient-private. Synovial Tregs shared more CDR3 sequences with iaTregs than other blood Tregs.

The receptor was isolated from a donor between 2 and 29 years old with juvenile idiopathic arthritis. Sequenced: Treg cells from blood. As to subset: remaining (HLA-DR-negative) circulating blood Treg cells. The chain recombines TRBV2 with TRBJ2-7; TCRdb reports TRBD1, a call that lacks DNA to check it against. The CDR3 is CASSARQGLDEQYF. Filled out from reference TRBV2 and TRBJ2-7, the complete variable domain reads EPEVTQTPSHQVTQMGQEVILRCVPISNHLYFYWYRQILGQKVEFLVSFYNNEISEKSEIFDDQFSVERPDGSNFTLKIRSTKLEDSAMYFCASSARQGLDEQYFGPGTRLTVT.